Shown below are 21 T cell receptor beta chains from a single sample sequenced in a study of cytomegalovirus exposure and HLA in healthy donors. With 60 Vbeta and 13 Jbeta primers, the PCR was carried out. Profiled with immunoSEQ multiplex PCR; TCRdb holds only in-frame clones, not every one. The data contain 120,000 or so clones, approximately 80% of them singletons. Sequenced material: PBMCs. The receptors here all came from a woman aged 18-35 years in good health and CMV-seronegative.

This clone was observed once. The V and J genes are TRBV7-6 and TRBJ2-5; tentatively, D is TRBD1 (6 bases). The end of the DNA aligns better with TRBJ2-7, so the J call may be wrong. CDR3 length equals 14 residues. Per germline, CDR1 SGHVS and CDR2 FNYEAQ. Written as DNA, the CDR3 is TGTGCCAGCAGCTTAAACAGGGACACCTACGAGCAGTACTTC. This translates into CASSLNRDTYEQYF.

V is TRBV7-2 and J is TRBJ1-2; D uncertain. The V and J ends lost 1 base and 4 bases respectively, with 13 bases between them. Germline loops: CDR1 SGHTA, CDR2 FQGNSA. The CDR3 is 15 residues long. The CDR3 loop reads CASSLELLPPYGYTF. CDR3 bases: TGTGCCAGCAGCTTAGAGCTCCTACCCCCCTATGGCTACACCTTC.

The DNA for the CDR3 is TGTGCCAGCAGCCAAGATAGAGTGACAGTTGAAGCTTTCTTT. Its translation is CASSQDRVTVEAFF. The V call is TRBV14, the J call TRBJ1-1; tentative D call: TRBD1 (5 bases). CDR1 and CDR2 (germline): SGHDN, FVKESK. CDR3 length: 14 amino acids. Trimming took 0 bases from V and 7 from J, leaving 12 bases between them.

The chain is built from TRBV21-1 and TRBJ1-4; TRBD1, the table's D call, lacks a check against the DNA. TRBV21-1 is a documented pseudogene. The CDR3 totals 14 residues. CDR3 DNA: TGTGCCAGGTTCAGACAGGGGCCTAATGAAAAACTGTTTTTT. Amino acid sequence: CARFRQGPNEKLFF.

This chain connects TRBV11-2 to TRBJ2-5; D is perhaps TRBD1 (6 bases). The V end lost 5 bases, the J end lost 7 bases, and 17 bases lay between the germline ends. The germline gives CDR1 SGHAT, CDR2 FQNNGV. The CDR3 has 14 residues. The CDR3, as DNA: TGTGCCAGCAGCCACCCGGGCCAAGGGGGGACCCAGTACTTC. This codes for CASSHPGQGGTQYF.

The chain links TRBV6-6 to TRBJ1-2; no definite D call. Trimming left V 4 bases short and J 2 bases short, with 11 bases between. The CDR3 consists of 14 residues. Germline-derived CDR1 and CDR2 are MNHNY and SVGAGI (reference sequence). The CDR3: CASSLATSNYGYTF. For the CDR3, the DNA is TGTGCCAGCAGTTTAGCCACCTCGAACTATGGCTACACCTTC.

The V call is TRBV16, the J call TRBJ1-1; possibly TRBD1 for D (5 bases). The germline CDR1 and CDR2 sequences are KGHSY and FQNENV. The V gene lost 2 bases and the J gene lost 7 bases, with 14 bases spanning the gap. This CDR3 spans 14 amino acids. The CDR3 DNA sequence: TGTGCCAGCAGCCAAACCCCGGGGGGAGATGAAGCTTTCTTT. Its translation is CASSQTPGGDEAFF.

The chain is built from TRBV6-1 and TRBJ1-1; D uncertain. The germline V gene has CDR1 MNHNS and CDR2 SASEGT. There are 17 residues in the CDR3. V was shortened by 3 bases and J by 6 bases, with 23 bases between the two germline ends. CDR3 sequence (DNA): TGTGCCAGCAGTGAGACGTATGTGGGTTGGAGGAAGGCTGAAGCTTTCTTT. Encoded protein: CASSETYVGWRKAEAFF.

J is TRBJ2-1 and V is TRBV5-4; tentatively, D is TRBD2 (6 bases). Deletions cut 4 bases from V and 7 bases from J, with 12 bases between. This CDR3 has 13 residues. Germline CDR1 and CDR2: SGHNT and YYREEE (reference sequence). The CDR3 DNA sequence: TGTGCCAGCAGCCTGCCGGCGGGGAATGAGCAGTTCTTC. Its protein is CASSLPAGNEQFF. Looking up the rest from reference TRBV5-4 and TRBJ2-1 gives the full variable domain: ETGVTQSPTHLIKTRGQQVTLRCSSQSGHNTVSWYQQALGQGPQFIFQYYREEENGRGNFPPRFSGLQFPNYSSELNVNALELDDSALYLCASSLPAGNEQFFGPGTRLTVL.

The rearrangement joins TRBV29-1 to TRBJ1-5; D remains ambiguous. The CDR3 spans 17 residues. Between the trimmed V and J ends, which lost 8 bases and 1 base, there was a span of 24 bases. CDR1 and CDR2 from the germline V gene are SQVTM and ANQGSEA. This CDR3 reads CSSGRVRRGTSNQPQHF. The CDR3, as DNA: TGCAGCTCTGGGAGGGTTCGGAGAGGCACAAGCAATCAGCCCCAGCATTTT. Filled out from reference TRBV29-1 and TRBJ1-5, the complete variable domain reads SAVISQKPSRDICQRGTSLTIQCQVDSQVTMMFWYRQQPGQSLTLIATANQGSEATYESGFVIDKFPISRPNLTFSTLTVSNMSPEDSSIYLCSSGRVRRGTSNQPQHFGDGTRLSIL.

This clone was seen a handful of times. This sequence joins TRBV27 and TRBJ1-2; no clear D gene. CDR1 and CDR2 (germline): MNHEY, SMNVEV (reference sequence). Trimming pared 7 bases from V and 4 bases from J, leaving 13 bases between. CDR3 length: 13 amino acids. The chain's CDR3 is CASTPTRIYGYTF. CDR3 DNA sequence: TGTGCCAGCACTCCGACAAGGATCTATGGCTACACCTTC.

V is TRBV11-2 and J is TRBJ2-7, with a possible D match to TRBD2 (5 bases). V was trimmed by 5 bases and J by 7 bases, leaving 18 bases between them. Germline CDR1 and CDR2: SGHAT and FQNNGV. CDR3 size: 14 residues. CDR3 sequence reads: CASSKRTGLEEQYF. For the CDR3, the DNA is TGTGCCAGCAGCAAGAGGACGGGGTTGGAAGAGCAGTACTTC. Together with reference TRBV11-2 and TRBJ2-7, the CDR3 gives the full variable domain: EAGVAQSPRYKIIEKRQSVAFWCNPISGHATLYWYQQILGQGPKLLIQFQNNGVVDDSQLPKDRFSAERLKGVDSTLKIQPAKLEDSAVYLCASSKRTGLEEQYFGPGTRLTVT.

A remark on this clone: Distinct nucleotide sequences in the sample also encode this CDR3. The rearrangement links TRBV19 to TRBJ1-2, with D unresolved. Germline-derived CDR1 and CDR2 are LNHDA and SQIVND (reference sequence). This CDR3 has 11 amino acids. V gave up 6 bases and J gave up 8 bases, with 10 bases separating them. The CDR3 bases are TGTGCCAGTAGAACGCGATCAGGCTACACCTTC. Translation gives CASRTRSGYTF.

J is TRBJ2-6 and V is TRBV6-4; D is perhaps TRBD1 (6 bases). The CDR3 contains 16 residues. Trimming shortened V by 6 bases and J by 0 bases, and 12 bases separated the two germline ends. CDR1 and CDR2 (germline): MRHNA, SNTAGT. The CDR3 spells CASSHEQGSGANVLTF. The CDR3 DNA is TGTGCCAGCAGCCATGAACAGGGCTCTGGGGCCAACGTCCTGACTTTC.

The chain combines TRBV7-2 with TRBJ2-5; a possible D gene is TRBD2 (5 bases). This CDR3 has 13 residues. CDR1 SGHTA and CDR2 FQGNSA come from the germline V gene. The V end was cut by 5 bases, the J end by 0 bases, with 7 bases between. For the CDR3, the DNA is TGTGCCAGCAGCCCGGGGTACCAAGAGACCCAGTACTTC. It specifies CASSPGYQETQYF.

V and J are TRBV29-1 and TRBJ1-2; possibly TRBD1 for D (5 bases). CDR1 is SQVTM, CDR2 ANQGSEA, per germline. This CDR3 has 13 amino acids. V lost 8 bases and J lost 4, with 17 bases in between. CDR3 protein: CSTRLGGSYGYTF. In nucleotides, the CDR3 is TGCAGCACCCGCCTGGGGGGATCCTATGGCTACACCTTC.

The chain links TRBV6-1 to TRBJ1-5; 11 bases are shared with TRBD1. V lost 1 base and J lost 8; bases outside the gene matches: 13. CDR3 length equals 18 residues. Germline V gives CDR1 MNHNS, CDR2 SASEGT. The CDR3 spells CASSEGRTGGASVEPQHF. The CDR3 DNA is TGTGCCAGCAGTGAAGGGAGGACAGGGGGCGCGTCGGTTGAGCCCCAGCATTTT.

This sequence joins TRBV6-5 and TRBJ2-1; TRBD2 agrees at 11 bases. The CDR3 consists of 16 residues. The J segment lost 15 bases and the V segment lost 4 bases, leaving 17 bases of the junction unmatched. CDR1 is MNHEY, CDR2 SVGAGI, per germline. CDR3 residues: CASSSRLGLAVGQRFF. The CDR3 bases are TGTGCCAGCAGTTCCCGGTTGGGACTAGCGGTGGGCCAACGGTTCTTC.

The chain uses TRBV5-1 and TRBJ2-2; 11 bases line up with TRBD1. Per the germline V gene, CDR1 is SGHRS and CDR2 is YFSETQ. Trimming took 0 bases from V and 4 from J; bases not matched to a gene: 5. The CDR3 runs 17 residues. CDR3 protein: CASSLAGQGAVTGELFF. CDR3 sequence (DNA): TGCGCCAGCAGCTTGGCAGGACAGGGGGCGGTCACCGGGGAGCTGTTTTTT.

The chain combines TRBV13 with TRBJ1-2; D not resolved. CDR1 and CDR2 (germline): PRHDT, FYEKMQ (reference sequence). Trimming pared 8 bases from V and 1 base from J, leaving 14 bases between. The CDR3 is 14 residues long. Here the CDR3 reads CASRNSGNNYGYTF. In DNA, the CDR3 is TGTGCCAGCCGGAACAGTGGAAATAACTATGGCTACACCTTC. Full variable domain (remainder filled in from reference TRBV13 and TRBJ1-2): AAGVIQSPRHLIKEKRETATLKCYPIPRHDTVYWYQQGPGQDPQFLISFYEKMQSDKGSIPDRFSAQQFSDYHSELNMSSLELGDSALYFCASRNSGNNYGYTFGSGTRLTVV.

The chain joins TRBV6-1 to TRBJ2-7; D is ambiguous. Trimming removed 0 bases at V and 7 bases at J, with 10 bases between. This CDR3 comprises 13 residues. Germline V gene lookup returns CDR1 MNHNS and CDR2 SASEGT. In DNA, the CDR3 is TGTGCCAGCAGTGAAGCGCACACGCGGGAGCAGTACTTC. It encodes CASSEAHTREQYF.